Below are 30 T cell receptor beta chains sequenced from a single sample in a study of T cells in Graves' hyperthyroidism and ophthalmopathy. It was RNA transcripts that yielded the amplified TCR beta CDR3 regions. The TCR CDR3 was amplified in a first-round RT-PCR using the HTBI primer set. TCRdb reprocessed the multiplex PCR reads with MiXCR, giving one entry per CDR3 protein. The data show approximately 700,000 distinct CDR3 sequences, less than 20% seen once. Sequencing was done on a sample of blood. The source is a man aged 18 to 30 with Graves' hyperthyroidism.

V and J are TRBV28 and TRBJ2-7, with no clear D. Trimming took off 6 bases at V and 3 bases at J, with 9 bases between the two ends. The V gene's germline CDR1 is MDHEN and CDR2 SYDVKM. The CDR3 extends over 12 amino acids. The CDR3 region has the DNA TGTGCCAGCAGCCGTCTAGTCTACGAGCAGTACTTC. Protein product: CASSRLVYEQYF.

This clonotype was observed many times. The gene calls are TRBV12-3 or TRBV12-4 and TRBJ1-2; 7 bases are a match to TRBD1. This CDR3 has 13 residues. The V gene end was trimmed by 6 bases and the J gene end by 9 bases; junction bases not matched to a gene: 10. Written as DNA, the CDR3 is TGTGCCAGCAGCCGGGACAGATCCCTCCGCTACACCTTC. It yields the protein CASSRDRSLRYTF.

The V gene is TRBV4-1, the J gene TRBJ2-2; D uncertain. Germline V gene sequence: CDR1 MGHRA, CDR2 YSYEKL. The CDR3 consists of 15 residues. Between the trimmed V and J ends, which lost 1 base and 3 bases, there was a span of 9 bases. CDR3 sequence reads: CASSQADVHTGELFF. The DNA for the CDR3 is TGCGCCAGCAGCCAAGCGGACGTCCACACCGGGGAGCTGTTTTTT.

This clonotype was counted only a few times. The chain carries TRBV7-2 and TRBJ1-1; no firm D call. The CDR3 extends over 14 amino acids. Germline V lookup: CDR1 SGHTA, CDR2 FQGNSA. V dropped 3 bases and J dropped 3 bases, with 11 bases sitting between them. The CDR3 here is CASSFLPGDTEAFF. The DNA of the CDR3 is TGTGCCAGCAGCTTCCTCCCCGGGGACACTGAAGCTTTCTTT. Full variable domain (rest looked up from reference TRBV7-2 and TRBJ1-1): GAGVSQSPSNKVTEKGKDVELRCDPISGHTALYWYRQSLGQGLEFLIYFQGNSAPDKSGLPSDRFSAERTGGSVSTLTIQRTQQEDSAVYLCASSFLPGDTEAFFGQGTRLTVV.

This clonotype came up once. The chain employs TRBV25-1 and TRBJ2-5; weak D call: TRBD2 (6 bases). This CDR3 has 15 amino acids. Germline V gene data show CDR1 as MGHDK and CDR2 as SYGVNS. V lost 1 base to trimming and J lost 4 bases, with 13 bases between them. The chain's CDR3 is CASSELSRDLETQYF. The CDR3 bases are TGTGCCAGCAGTGAATTATCGCGGGATCTAGAGACCCAGTACTTC. Full variable domain (remainder filled in from reference TRBV25-1 and TRBJ2-5): EADIYQTPRYLVIGTGKKITLECSQTMGHDKMYWYQQDPGMELHLIHYSYGVNSTEKGDLSSESTVSRIRTEHFPLTLESARPSHTSQYLCASSELSRDLETQYFGPGTRLLVL.

This clonotype appeared a few times. V usage is TRBV7-2 and J usage is TRBJ1-5, with TRBD1 matching over 9 bases. V lost 5 bases, J lost 3 bases, and 5 bases stayed unmatched. This CDR3 has 15 amino acids. Germline lookup yields CDR1 SGHTA and CDR2 FQGNSA. The CDR3 here is CASSIRTGDNQPQHF. The CDR3, as DNA: TGTGCCAGCAGCATCCGGACAGGGGACAATCAGCCCCAGCATTTT.

Only a few counts were recorded for this clonotype. This chain joins TRBV6-2 or TRBV6-3 and TRBJ1-1; TRBD1 matches 8 bases. Trimming took 6 bases from V and 5 from J; bases not matched to a gene: 2. This CDR3 has 12 amino acids. Germline values: CDR1 MNHEY, CDR2 SVGEGT. CDR3 in DNA: TGTGCCAGCAGGGACAGGGTTACTGAAGCTTTCTTT. Amino acid sequence: CASRDRVTEAFF.

This clonotype was counted a few times. The J gene is TRBJ2-1, the V gene TRBV7-2, with D maybe TRBD1 (6 bases). Germline V gene sequence: CDR1 SGHTA, CDR2 FQGNSA. This CDR3 has 16 residues. The V end lost 1 base, the J end lost 6 bases, and 16 bases lay between the germline ends. The CDR3 reads CASSLVAPGQSNEQFF. DNA for the CDR3: TGTGCCAGCAGCTTAGTGGCTCCCGGACAGTCCAATGAGCAGTTCTTC.

The chain links TRBV19 to TRBJ2-1; the D call may be TRBD1 or TRBD2 (6 bases each). The germline CDR1 and CDR2 sequences are LNHDA and SQIVND (reference sequence). The CDR3 length is 16 residues. Trimming removed 1 base at V and 3 bases at J, with 13 bases between. The CDR3 region has the DNA TGTGCCAGTAGTATAGGTCGGGGGCATTTCTACAATGAGCAGTTCTTC. Its protein product is CASSIGRGHFYNEQFF. Supplemented by reference TRBV19 and TRBJ2-1, the full variable domain reads DGGITQSPKYLFRKEGQNVTLSCEQNLNHDAMYWYRQDPGQGLRLIYYSQIVNDFQKGDIAEGYSVSREKKESFPLTVTSAQKNPTAFYLCASSIGRGHFYNEQFFGPGTRLTVL.

This clonotype was picked up a small number of times. This chain joins TRBV4-2 and TRBJ2-2; D remains unclear. This CDR3 has 14 residues. Germline CDR1 is LGHNA and CDR2 is YNFKEQ. The V and J ends lost 1 base and 7 bases respectively, with 10 bases between them. CDR3 amino acids: CASSQAGSGGELFF. CDR3 DNA sequence: TGTGCCAGCAGCCAAGCTGGGTCTGGCGGGGAGCTGTTTTTT.

In this sample, this clonotype turned up once. The chain uses TRBV7-8 and TRBJ1-6, with 7 bases aligning to TRBD1. The V and J ends lost 5 bases and 0 bases, in that order; junction bases with no gene match: 4. This CDR3 has 16 residues. Per the germline V gene, CDR1 is SGHVS and CDR2 is FQNEAQ. The CDR3 DNA is TGTGCCAGCAGCGGGACAGAGAACTCCTATAATTCACCCCTCCACTTT. This sequence encodes CASSGTENSYNSPLHF.

CDR3 DNA sequence: TGCGCCAGCAGCTCCCGTAATGAAAAACTGTTTTTT. This encodes CASSSRNEKLFF. The chain joins TRBV5-1 to TRBJ1-4; no definite D call. The V gene lost 3 bases and the J gene lost 4 bases, with 4 bases spanning the gap. The length of the CDR3 is 12 residues. Germline CDR1 is SGHRS and CDR2 is YFSETQ.

This clonotype was seen many times. The junction does not match germline at one end; this may be a read error. This chain joins TRBV7-7 and TRBJ2-1; 9 bases line up with TRBD2. CDR1 SSHAT and CDR2 FNYEAQ come from the germline V gene (reference sequence). The CDR3 runs 19 residues. The CDR3 reads CASSPRPLVSGSGQNEQFF. The CDR3 nucleotides are TGTGCTAGCAGCCCAAGACCCCTAGTTAGCGGGAGCGGTCAGAATGAGCAGTTCTTC.

This clonotype has at least ten counts. V is TRBV24-1 and J is TRBJ1-2; D is unresolved. Trimming took off 7 bases at V and 4 bases at J, with 24 bases between the two ends. This CDR3 is built from 17 residues. The germline V gene has CDR1 KGHDR and CDR2 SFDVKD. The CDR3 DNA follows: TGTGCCACCAGGGTCCTCCAAGGCAGTGCCCTCATCTATGGCTACACCTTC. This codes for CATRVLQGSALIYGYTF.

A remark on this clonotype: A junction boundary mismatches the germline segment, possibly from a read error. The rearrangement joins TRBV12-3 or TRBV12-4 to TRBJ1-1, with 8 nucleotides matching TRBD1. This CDR3 has 14 amino acids. CDR3 sequence reads: CATGQGGMNTETFF. The CDR3, as DNA: TGTGCCACAGGACAGGGAGGGATGAACACTGAAACTTTCTTT.

The CDR3 region is CASSLDAPSEYEQYF. DNA for the CDR3: TGTGCCAGCAGCTTAGATGCCCCTAGCGAATACGAGCAGTACTTC. The chain employs TRBV11-3 and TRBJ2-7; TRBD2 is a possible D gene (6 bases). Trimming removed 0 bases at V and 4 bases at J, with 13 bases between. Per the germline V gene, CDR1 is SGHNT and CDR2 is YENEEA. The CDR3 totals 15 residues.

This clonotype occurred a few times. The CDR3 sequence: CASSPRRANSPLHF. The DNA of the CDR3 is TGTGCCAGCAGCCCCCGCAGGGCAAATTCACCCCTCCACTTT. The J gene is TRBJ1-6, the V gene TRBV5-5, with D maybe TRBD1 (5 bases). CDR3 length: 14 residues. Germline assignment: CDR1 SGHKS and CDR2 YYEKEE (reference sequence). Trimming left V 4 bases short and J 7 bases short, with 12 bases between.

In its sample, this clonotype was seen a few times. CDR3 nucleotide sequence: TGCGCCAGCAGCCATGGACTAGCGGGAGGAATAGCCAAAAACATTCAGTACTTC. This sequence encodes CASSHGLAGGIAKNIQYF. This chain links TRBV4-1 with TRBJ2-4; 14 bases map to TRBD2. The CDR3 totals 18 residues. Germline V gives CDR1 MGHRA, CDR2 YSYEKL. V lost 3 bases, J lost 0 bases, and 4 bases stayed unmatched.

This clonotype has just one count. The chain uses TRBV5-1 and TRBJ2-7, with D possibly matching TRBD2 (5 bases). Trimming took off 4 bases at V and 0 bases at J, with 14 bases between the two ends. Germline values: CDR1 SGHRS, CDR2 YFSETQ. The CDR3 runs to 15 residues. The CDR3 DNA sequence: TGCGCCAGCAGCCCGAGAGCGGCCAGCTCCTACGAGCAGTACTTC. Its protein product is CASSPRAASSYEQYF.

This clonotype was picked up many times. The chain uses TRBV24-1 and TRBJ2-1; 13 nucleotides align to TRBD2. The length of the CDR3 is 13 residues. Germline V lookup: CDR1 KGHDR, CDR2 SFDVKD. Germline trimming cut 7 bases from V and 7 bases from J; bases unmatched to any gene: 0. DNA of the CDR3: TGTGCCACCAGGACTAGCGGGAGGAATGAGCAGTTCTTC. Its protein is CATRTSGRNEQFF.

With respect to this clonotype: A much more abundant neighbour one base away suggests this may be a read error. The gene calls are TRBV18 and TRBJ2-1, with D uncertain. Germline values: CDR1 KGHSH, CDR2 LQKENI. CDR3 length: 15 amino acids. The chain's CDR3 is CASAPRAGTYNEQFF. Here the CDR3 DNA reads TGTGCCAGCGCACCACGTGCAGGAACCTACAATGAGCAGTTCTTC.

This clonotype was seen a few times. The rearrangement uses TRBV9 and TRBJ1-2; tentatively, D is TRBD1 (6 bases). Germline V gene sequence: CDR1 SGDLS, CDR2 YYNGEE. This CDR3 has 15 residues. The V end lost 3 bases, the J end lost 6 bases, and 18 bases lay between the germline ends. CDR3 protein: CASSGLRGTKNGYTF. The CDR3 bases are TGTGCCAGCAGCGGACTACGGGGGACAAAGAATGGCTACACCTTC.

This clonotype occurred a few times. The chain uses TRBV10-3 and TRBJ1-5; D not certain. This CDR3 is built from 12 residues. Trimming stripped 2 bases from V and 6 bases from J, with 5 bases between. Germline loops: CDR1 ENHRY, CDR2 SYGVKD. The CDR3 nucleotides read TGTGCCATCAGTGAGGGAGGTCAGCCCCAGCATTTT. Translation: CAISEGGQPQHF.

This rearrangement joins TRBV7-8 to TRBJ2-5, with TRBD2 matching over 8 bases. Per the germline V gene, CDR1 is SGHVS and CDR2 is FQNEAQ. The CDR3 consists of 14 residues. V was clipped by 5 bases and J by 5 bases; unmatched bases: 7. CDR3 nucleotides: TGTGCCAGCAGCCCCGGGGGGGGGGGGGAGACCCAGTACTTC. It translates to CASSPGGGGETQYF.

This clonotype was found a few times. The chain links TRBV18 to TRBJ1-5; D is unclear. CDR1 is KGHSH, CDR2 LQKENI, per germline. The germline V and J ends were trimmed by 5 bases and 0 bases, with 17 bases remaining between them. The CDR3 covers 17 residues. In nucleotides, the CDR3 is TGTGCCAGCTCAGGTACATTCGACCAAAATAGCAATCAGCCCCAGCATTTT. It codes for CASSGTFDQNSNQPQHF.

For this clonotype: One base away lies a much larger clone, so this may be a sequencing read error. The rearrangement links TRBV7-9 to TRBJ2-1, with 10 bases matching TRBD1. The CDR3 contains 13 residues. Germline values: CDR1 SEHNR, CDR2 FQNEAQ (reference sequence). CDR3 coding DNA: TGTGCCCTAAGGGACAGGGGATACAATGAGCGGTTCTTC. Encoded protein: CALRDRGYNERFF.

V usage is TRBV10-2 and J usage is TRBJ2-7, with TRBD2 as a possible D gene (5 bases). The CDR3 consists of 12 residues. Trimming stripped 8 bases from V and 3 bases from J, with 11 bases between. The germline CDR1 and CDR2 sequences are WSHSY and SAAADI. The CDR3 bases are TGCGCCAGCTTGGCCGAGGGCTACGAGCAGTACTTC. The encoded protein is CASLAEGYEQYF.

The rearrangement joins TRBV5-6 to TRBJ2-5, with D perhaps matching TRBD2 (6 bases). Germline CDR1 reads SGHDT; CDR2 reads YYEEEE. The V end lost 4 bases, the J end lost 4 bases, and 11 bases lay between the germline ends. The CDR3 consists of 13 residues. CDR3 in amino acids: CASSPDYSETQYF. CDR3 coding DNA: TGTGCCAGCAGCCCGGACTATTCAGAGACCCAGTACTTC.

This clonotype has more than one count but fewer than ten. CDR3 residues: CASSSGRSGEFF. DNA for the CDR3: TGTGCCAGCAGTTCGGGGAGGTCAGGGGAGTTCTTC. The chain has TRBV27 and TRBJ2-1; D possibly matches TRBD1 or TRBD2 (6 bases each). CDR1 is MNHEY, CDR2 SMNVEV, per germline (reference sequence). V lost 4 bases and J lost 14, with 15 bases in between. This CDR3 is 12 amino acids long.

The table lists this clonotype with a few counts. The chain recombines TRBV7-9 with TRBJ2-2; no firm D call. Trimming took 5 bases from V and 5 from J, leaving 9 bases between them. From germline, CDR1 is SEHNR and CDR2 FQNEAQ (reference sequence). This CDR3 has 13 residues. CDR3 nucleotides: TGTGCCAGCAGCCACTCAACGACCGGGGAGCTGTTTTTT. Encoded protein: CASSHSTTGELFF.